This TCR beta chain stems from a study of glioma-infiltrating T cells after dendritic cell vaccination. Turning to the study itself: Samples are from glioblastoma patients in Phase I and II dendritic cell vaccine trials.

Overall study results and limits: Survival was not directly related to TCR clonality in these patients. Estimated pretreatment TIL content predicted outcome after dendritic cell vaccination.

Primers: 60 V beta forward and 13 J beta reverse. Assay used: immunoSEQ multiplex PCR; TCRdb lists only in-frame clones, some missing. The sample shows under 100,000 clones, 85% of them seen only once. The table lists this clone with a few counts. What it binds is unknown. CDR1 and CDR2 (germline): MNHEY, SMNVEV (reference sequence). The CDR3 spans 14 residues. V trimming: 6 bases; J trimming: 8 bases; junction bases outside the gene matches: 9. This chain links TRBV27 with TRBJ1-2; 10 positions match TRBD1. This sequence originates from a human donor with glioblastoma. Sample: blood, taken before dendritic cell vaccination. The CDR3 here is CASSSGTGALGYTF. The CDR3 DNA sequence: TGTGCCAGCAGCTCCGGGACAGGGGCATTGGGCTACACCTTC.